The clone carrying this TCR beta chain was found once. Its cognate antigen is unknown. Other DNA sequences within the sample encode an identical CDR3. The data belong to a study of T cell responses to AZD1222 COVID-19 vaccine. General observations from the study: Baseline seropositives among AZD1222 recipients totaled only 5 to 7. Nearly half of spike-specific TCRs reportedly target variant regions that are unmutated in the B.1.351 and B.1.1.7 variants.

Only in-frame clones appear in the TCRdb table, and some are missing; sequencing was by immunoSEQ multiplex PCR. The sample consists of about 140,000 clones, roughly 90% of them appearing once. The clonotype comes from an adult in good health. The starting material was peripheral blood, obtained on day 0 of AZD1222 vaccination.

As DNA, the CDR3 is TGTGCCAGCAGCGTAGAGGGGGGAAATCAGCCCCAGCATTTT. Translated, it gives CASSVEGGNQPQHF. The V and J genes are TRBV9 and TRBJ1-5; TRBD1 might be the D (6 bases). The CDR3 is made up of 14 amino acids. V lost 0 bases and J lost 4, with 8 bases in between. CDR1 SGDLS and CDR2 YYNGEE come from the germline V gene.